The 26 T cell receptor beta chains in this list originate from one sample, sequenced in a study of long-term antiretroviral therapy in people with HIV. The authors ran the immunoSEQ assay, v3.0, at survey level. The data were produced by immunoSEQ multiplex PCR, yet TCRdb's version contains in-frame clones alone and is incomplete. There are around 16,000 clones in the sample; 77% occur only once, and about a fifth lies in the top ten. The material sequenced was unsorted PBMCs, taken 2.1 years after starting antiretroviral therapy. The receptors originated from a man aged 35 to 55 with HIV.

The gene calls are TRBV18 and TRBJ1-2; D might be TRBD1 (5 bases). Germline values: CDR1 KGHSH, CDR2 LQKENI. V was trimmed by 1 base and J by 6 bases, leaving 9 bases between them. The CDR3 length is 13 residues. The CDR3 region has the DNA TGTGCCAGCTCACCACGGGGGTCCGATGGCTACACCTTC. It specifies CASSPRGSDGYTF. The full variable domain, in which reference TRBV18 and TRBJ1-2 provide the parts outside the CDR3, is NAGVMQNPRHLVRRRGQEARLRCSPMKGHSHVYWYRQLPEEGLKFMVYLQKENIIDESGMPKERFSAEFPKEGPSILRIQQVVRGDSAAYFCASSPRGSDGYTFGSGTRLTVV.

This clone was counted a few times. The genes are TRBV6-1 and TRBJ2-7, with D perhaps matching TRBD1 (5 bases). The V and J ends lost 1 base and 12 bases respectively, with 13 bases between them. Germline lookup yields CDR1 MNHNS and CDR2 SASEGT. The CDR3 covers 12 residues. The DNA for the CDR3 is TGTGCCAGCAGTGAAGGCCCCAGGGTGACGTACTTC. This encodes CASSEGPRVTYF.

The chain links TRBV7-2 to TRBJ1-2; 9 bases match TRBD1. This CDR3 spans 16 amino acids. Germline CDR1 reads SGHTA; CDR2 reads FQGNSA. The V and J ends lost 4 bases and 2 bases, in that order; junction bases with no gene match: 8. The CDR3 region is CASSSLLGQGNYGYTF. The CDR3 DNA reads as TGTGCCAGCAGCTCACTCCTAGGACAGGGGAACTATGGCTACACCTTC.

The CDR3 spells CASSMTSGGPLADTQYF. CDR3 coding DNA: TGTGCCAGTAGTATGACTAGCGGGGGGCCCCTTGCAGATACGCAGTATTTT. The V and J genes are TRBV19 and TRBJ2-3; 13 bases are shared with TRBD2. This CDR3 spans 17 amino acids. Germline CDR1 is LNHDA and CDR2 is SQIVND (reference sequence). V shed 3 bases and J 4 bases; nucleotides not matched to a gene: 7.

The CDR3 is CASSQELAGDSSAGELFF. CDR3 nucleotide sequence: TGTGCCAGCAGCCAAGAACTAGCGGGGGATAGTAGCGCCGGGGAGCTGTTTTTT. The genes are TRBV4-2 and TRBJ2-2, with TRBD2 identical over 11 bases. The CDR3 has 18 amino acids. Trimming removed 0 bases from V and 6 bases from J; junction bases left unmatched: 9. Germline values: CDR1 LGHNA, CDR2 YNFKEQ.

The chain links TRBV4-1 to TRBJ1-1, with D possibly TRBD1 on 6 matching bases. V was shortened by 4 bases and J by 11 bases, with 23 bases between the two germline ends. Germline lookup yields CDR1 MGHRA and CDR2 YSYEKL. The CDR3 runs to 15 residues. CDR3 DNA sequence: TGCGCCAGCAGCCTCCAAGGGTCCCAAAACAGGGATGCTTTCTTT. This gives the protein CASSLQGSQNRDAFF.

The V and J genes are TRBV7-6 and TRBJ2-2; D gene ambiguous. Germline loops: CDR1 SGHVS, CDR2 FNYEAQ. The CDR3 is 15 residues long. V lost 0 bases and J 5 bases, leaving 10 bases between the germline ends. The DNA for the CDR3 is TGTGCCAGCAGCTTAGCGAAGGGTACAACCGGGGAGCTGTTTTTT. It translates to CASSLAKGTTGELFF. The full variable domain, in which reference TRBV7-6 and TRBJ2-2 provide the parts outside the CDR3, is GAGVSQSPRYKVTKRGQDVALRCDPISGHVSLYWYRQALGQGPEFLTYFNYEAQQDKSGLPNDRFSAERPEGSISTLTIQRTEQRDSAMYRCASSLAKGTTGELFFGEGSRLTVL.

J is TRBJ2-7 and V is TRBV5-4, with D uncertain. V lost 1 base to trimming and J lost 3 bases, with 11 bases between them. The CDR3 consists of 14 residues. Germline assignment: CDR1 SGHNT and CDR2 YYREEE (reference sequence). The CDR3 spells CASSLKGIGYEQYF. The CDR3 nucleotides are TGTGCCAGCAGCTTGAAGGGAATTGGCTACGAGCAGTACTTC. The full variable domain, completed using reference TRBV5-4 and TRBJ2-7, is ETGVTQSPTHLIKTRGQQVTLRCSSQSGHNTVSWYQQALGQGPQFIFQYYREEENGRGNFPPRFSGLQFPNYSSELNVNALELDDSALYLCASSLKGIGYEQYFGPGTRLTVT.

By proportion, this clone is medium-sized. The CDR3 sequence is CASSWPEEGDYGYTF. The CDR3 region has the DNA TGTGCCAGCAGCTGGCCTGAGGAGGGGGACTATGGCTACACCTTC. The J gene is TRBJ1-2, the V gene TRBV13; TRBD1 might be the D (6 bases). Germline CDR1 is PRHDT and CDR2 is FYEKMQ (reference sequence). The V end lost 4 bases, the J end lost 3 bases, and 15 bases lay between the germline ends. The CDR3 loop spans 15 amino acids.

The genes are TRBV29-1 and TRBJ1-1; D possibly corresponds to TRBD1 (5 bases). The germline V gene has CDR1 SQVTM and CDR2 ANQGSEA. The CDR3 contains 11 residues. V lost 6 bases, J lost 4 bases, and 9 bases lay in between. CDR3 sequence: CSVGGGTEAFF. CDR3 sequence (DNA): TGCAGCGTCGGGGGTGGCACTGAAGCTTTCTTT.

The CDR3 sequence is CASSWTVFTF. As DNA, the CDR3 is TGTGCCAGCAGTTGGACAGTCTTCACCTTC. The gene calls are TRBV2 and TRBJ1-2; TRBD1 might be the D (6 bases). Germline V gene data show CDR1 as SNHLY and CDR2 as FYNNEI. The CDR3 length is 10 residues. V shed 5 bases and J shed 13 bases, with 11 bases lying between them.

The chain has TRBV2 and TRBJ2-7, with unresolved D. CDR1 is SNHLY and CDR2 is FYNNEI in the germline V gene. The V end lost 6 bases, the J end lost 3 bases, and 6 bases lay between the germline ends. This CDR3 contains 11 residues. The CDR3 DNA sequence: TGTGCCAGCAGCCCTTACTACGAGCAGTACTTC. Amino acid sequence: CASSPYYEQYF. The whole variable domain, filled in from reference TRBV2 and TRBJ2-7, reads EPEVTQTPSHQVTQMGQEVILRCVPISNHLYFYWYRQILGQKVEFLVSFYNNEISEKSEIFDDQFSVERPDGSNFTLKIRSTKLEDSAMYFCASSPYYEQYFGPGTRLTVT.

This chain links TRBV18 with TRBJ1-1; maybe TRBD1 (5 bases). Germline assignment: CDR1 KGHSH and CDR2 LQKENI. This CDR3 has 17 residues. Between the trimmed V and J ends, which lost 6 bases and 8 bases, there was a span of 28 bases. The CDR3 nucleotides read TGTGCCAGCTCCCCGCTTATGGGGCTGAGGGGTAGGGGCGAAGCTTTCTTT. This sequence encodes CASSPLMGLRGRGEAFF.

V is TRBV5-6 and J is TRBJ1-5; TRBD1 might be the D (5 bases). V was pared by 2 bases and J by 1 base, with 7 bases between. The CDR3 consists of 14 residues. The V gene's germline CDR1 is SGHDT and CDR2 YYEEEE. CDR3 in amino acids: CASSFAGSNQPQHF. The CDR3, as DNA: TGTGCCAGCAGCTTTGCAGGGAGCAATCAGCCCCAGCATTTT.

V and J are TRBV10-1 and TRBJ1-1; D ambiguous. The CDR3 totals 15 residues. Trimming pared 0 bases from V and 1 base from J, leaving 9 bases between. From germline, CDR1 is WNHNN and CDR2 SYGVQD (reference sequence). The CDR3 coding sequence is TGCGCCAGCAGTGAGTCAGGGCGTACGAACACTGAAGCTTTCTTT. It specifies CASSESGRTNTEAFF.

J is TRBJ2-3 and V is TRBV13, with D perhaps TRBD2 (6 bases). The CDR3 runs 12 residues. Germline loops: CDR1 PRHDT, CDR2 FYEKMQ (reference sequence). Trimming pared 5 bases from V and 5 bases from J, leaving 8 bases between. CDR3 in amino acids: CASSAGGDTQYF. The CDR3 nucleotides read TGTGCCAGCAGCGCCGGGGGAGATACGCAGTATTTT.

The genes are TRBV7-6 and TRBJ2-3; possible D gene TRBD1, 6 bases. The CDR3 contains 18 residues. The V gene's germline CDR1 is SGHVS and CDR2 FNYEAQ. V was pared by 5 bases and J by 2 bases, with 23 bases between. The CDR3 loop is CASSPRLDPGEVTDTQYF. The CDR3 bases are TGTGCCAGCAGCCCTCGGTTAGATCCAGGGGAAGTCACAGATACGCAGTATTTT.

The gene calls are TRBV5-1 and TRBJ1-4; TRBD1 matches 9 bases. Germline values: CDR1 SGHRS, CDR2 YFSETQ. J lost 5 bases, V lost 5 bases, and 4 bases had no gene match. This CDR3 has 14 amino acids. CDR3 in amino acids: CASSNRGRNEKLFF. In nucleotides, the CDR3 is TGCGCCAGCAGTAACAGGGGGCGGAATGAAAAACTGTTTTTT.

This chain connects TRBV4-1 to TRBJ2-1, with a tentative D call TRBD2 (5 bases). From germline, CDR1 is MGHRA and CDR2 YSYEKL. V lost 4 bases and J 8 bases, leaving 15 bases between the germline ends. The CDR3 spans 14 residues. This CDR3 is CASSLRLQEDEQFF. In DNA form, the CDR3 reads TGCGCCAGCAGCCTACGACTCCAGGAGGATGAGCAGTTCTTC.

This clone was detected only once. V and J are TRBV5-1 and TRBJ2-3; possible D gene TRBD2, 7 bases. CDR3 length: 18 amino acids. Looked up from germline, CDR1 is SGHRS and CDR2 is YFSETQ. V was pared by 3 bases and J by 1 base, with 21 bases between. This CDR3 reads CASSYPLEGGARTDTQYF. Here the CDR3 DNA reads TGCGCCAGCAGCTACCCTCTTGAAGGGGGGGCCCGCACAGATACGCAGTATTTT. The full variable domain, rest sourced from reference TRBV5-1 and TRBJ2-3, is KAGVTQTPRYLIKTRGQQVTLSCSPISGHRSVSWYQQTPGQGLQFLFEYFSETQRNKGNFPGRFSGRQFSNSRSEMNVSTLELGDSALYLCASSYPLEGGARTDTQYFGPGTRLTVL.

The chain uses TRBV2 and TRBJ1-1; 7 bases line up with TRBD1. The CDR3 spans 11 residues. Per germline, CDR1 SNHLY and CDR2 FYNNEI. V shed 10 bases, J shed 6 bases, and the junction held 5 bases outside the gene matches. This chain's CDR3 is CAITGVAEAFF. The CDR3 DNA reads as TGTGCCATAACAGGGGTAGCTGAAGCTTTCTTT.

This clone was recorded only once. CDR3 nucleotides: TGTGCCAGCAGCTTATACTCAGGGGGGGCGGCAGATACGCAGTATTTT. Amino acids: CASSLYSGGAADTQYF. The rearrangement joins TRBV7-9 to TRBJ2-3; the D gene could be TRBD1 or TRBD2 (7 bases each). V lost 2 bases, J lost 4 bases, and 16 bases lay in between. CDR3 length: 16 residues. In germline, CDR1 is SEHNR, CDR2 FQNEAQ (reference sequence). The whole variable domain, filled in from reference TRBV7-9 and TRBJ2-3, reads DTGVSQNPRHKITKRGQNVTFRCDPISEHNRLYWYRQTLGQGPEFLTYFQNEAQLEKSRLLSDRFSAERPKGSFSTLEIQRTEQGDSAMYLCASSLYSGGAADTQYFGPGTRLTVL.

V is TRBV7-2 and J is TRBJ2-7, with 7 bases that match TRBD2. This CDR3 has 13 amino acids. The V and J ends lost 3 bases and 6 bases, in that order; junction bases with no gene match: 5. Germline V gene lookup returns CDR1 SGHTA and CDR2 FQGNSA. The DNA for the CDR3 is TGTGCCAGCAGCTTCGACGGACTAGGCGAGCAGTACTTC. Encoded protein: CASSFDGLGEQYF.

This clone has just a few counts. J is TRBJ2-2 and V is TRBV29-1, with 7 nucleotides matching TRBD1. The CDR3 spans 13 residues. The junction had 8 bases not matched to a gene; V was cut back by 8 bases and J by 5 bases. From germline, CDR1 is SQVTM and CDR2 ANQGSEA. CDR3: CSSMTGSTGELFF. The CDR3 DNA reads TGCAGCTCTATGACAGGGTCGACCGGGGAGCTGTTTTTT.

The chain is built from TRBV5-4 and TRBJ1-1; no reliable D call. Between the trimmed V and J ends, which lost 10 bases and 1 base, there was a span of 14 bases. CDR3 length: 13 residues. Per germline, CDR1 SGHNT and CDR2 YYREEE (reference sequence). CDR3 DNA sequence: TGTGCCCGCCACGACGGCCCGAACACTGAAGCTTTCTTT. This encodes CARHDGPNTEAFF.

The gene calls are TRBV4-1 and TRBJ2-3; TRBD1 might be the D (6 bases). The CDR3 length is 14 residues. Per the germline V gene, CDR1 is MGHRA and CDR2 is YSYEKL. V shed 4 bases and J shed 0 bases, with 8 bases lying between them. The CDR3 DNA sequence: TGCGCCAGCAGCCGGGGGCCCAGCACAGATACGCAGTATTTT. Translating it yields CASSRGPSTDTQYF.